This TCR beta chain comes out of a study of T cell responses to AZD1222 COVID-19 vaccine. This table comes from immunoSEQ multiplex PCR, and its TCRdb copy is limited to in-frame clones, with some not included. The repertoire has roughly 70,000 clones, around nine tenths of them found once; the top ten carry roughly 6.3%. General study points: Mostly white British, mostly female donors; authors suggested clonal diversity may be underestimated. Spike-specific TCR breadth and depth both grew after two AZD1222 doses.

Germline V gene sequence: CDR1 SGHKS, CDR2 YYEKEE (reference sequence). The CDR3 totals 14 residues. V lost 2 bases and J 0 bases, leaving 3 bases between the germline ends. This clone was observed a single time. What it binds is unknown. The V gene is TRBV5-5, the J gene TRBJ2-6; D not resolved. The sample was peripheral blood, taken 28 days after the second dose of the MenACWY control vaccine. This receptor was obtained from an adult who received the MenACWY meningococcal vaccine as a control. This CDR3 is CASSFRSGANVLTF. The CDR3 DNA sequence: TGTGCCAGCAGCTTCCGCTCTGGGGCCAACGTCCTGACTTTC.